This entry concerns a single T cell receptor (beta chain). The time point was: pre-sensitization, week 0. The treatment is: therapeutic diphenylcyclopropenone sensitization with weekly scalp DPC. TCRdb re-called the RACE reads through MiXCR, storing one row per CDR3 protein. The data contain about 74,000 distinct CDR3 sequences, approximately 14% of them seen just once; the ten biggest clones take up over 3.5%. V was cut by 9 bases and J by 1 base, with 22 bases left in between. Germline values: CDR1 LGHNT, CDR2 FRNRAP. There are 18 residues in the CDR3. The data derive from a study of human T cells and chemical hapten exposure.

Sequencing used whole blood, obtained in connection with sensitization to the hapten diphenylcyclopropenone (DPC). The clonotype comes from a woman between 45 and 65 years old with alopecia areata. Some clones in this sample may be carry-over from other donors' samples. J is TRBJ2-6 and V is TRBV12-5; a possible D gene is TRBD2 (5 bases). This CDR3 is CASASIGLADSGANVLTF. Here the CDR3 DNA reads TGTGCTAGCGCCAGCATCGGGCTAGCCGATTCTGGGGCCAACGTCCTGACTTTC. Full variable domain (rest looked up from reference TRBV12-5 and TRBJ2-6): DARVTQTPRHKVTEMGQEVTMRCQPILGHNTVFWYRQTMMQGLELLAYFRNRAPLDDSGMPKDRFSAEMPDATLATLKIQPSEPRDSAVYFCASASIGLADSGANVLTFGAGSRLTVL.